This TCR beta chain was identified during a study of blood T cell repertoires in COVID-19. Study-wide context: Sources were T cells, B-cell-depleted T cells, or PBMCs; the material itself was cDNA or gDNA.

V lost 7 bases, J lost 1 base, and 6 bases stayed unmatched. The germline gives CDR1 MNHEY, CDR2 SMNVEV (reference sequence). This CDR3 region has 15 residues. Per the original methods: Amplification with reference gene primers provided the estimates of nucleated cell counts. Assay: immunoSEQ multiplex PCR; the TCRdb copy retains only in-frame clones and omits some. That table supplies the V and J calls and clone size; D and trimming were determined from the DNA. The profile shows tens of thousands of clones, approximately 91% of them singletons. The receptor was derived from a human donor in a cohort sampled during active COVID-19. The chain combines TRBV27 with TRBJ2-7; 11 positions agree with TRBD1. Material for sequencing was peripheral blood. CDR3 DNA sequence: TGTGCCAGCACCCCCGGGACAGGGGGTTCCTACGAGCAGTACTTC. Translated: CASTPGTGGSYEQYF.